The TCR beta chain under discussion was sequenced for a study of shared clonotypes between healthy human individuals. Study-level results: Exclusively blood specimens were collected; tissue repertoires likely differ. The sharing of 4% to 5.5% of naive CD4 clonotypes was seen across a handful of donors.

About this clone: Its specificity is unknown.

Splitting the CD4+ cells yielded a CD45RA+ naive subset and a CD45RA-negative memory subset. The table came from immunoSEQ multiplex PCR; TCRdb's copy has only in-frame clones and leaves some out. Of some 2.3 million clones in the sample, about 92% are singletons; the top ten hold about 0.37%. CDR1 MGHRA and CDR2 YSYEKL come from the germline V gene. CDR3 length: 13 amino acids. The V segment lost 4 bases and the J segment 3 bases; nucleotides outside the gene matches: 3. The chain joins TRBV4-1 to TRBJ2-7; 7 bases match TRBD1. The specimen was naive CD4+ T cells from PBMCs. Subset meaning: CD45RA+ positively selected. This TCR came from a man aged 18-30 years in good health. Some clones in this sample may be carry-over from other donors' samples. The CDR3 loop is CASSLGQNYEQYF. The DNA for the CDR3 is TGCGCCAGCAGCCTGGGACAGAACTACGAGCAGTACTTC.